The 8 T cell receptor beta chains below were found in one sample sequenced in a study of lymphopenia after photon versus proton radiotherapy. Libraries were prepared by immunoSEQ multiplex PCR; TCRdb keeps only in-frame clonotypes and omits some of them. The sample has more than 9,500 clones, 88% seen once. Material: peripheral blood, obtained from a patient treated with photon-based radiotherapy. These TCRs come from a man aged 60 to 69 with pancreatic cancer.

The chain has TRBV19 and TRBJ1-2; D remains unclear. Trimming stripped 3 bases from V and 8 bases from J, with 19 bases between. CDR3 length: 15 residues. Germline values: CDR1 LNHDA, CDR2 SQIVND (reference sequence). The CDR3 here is CASSMPRSARRGYTF. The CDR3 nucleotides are TGTGCCAGTAGTATGCCCCGGAGCGCACGTAGGGGCTACACCTTC.

The DNA of the CDR3 is TGTGCCAGCAGGCCCGGGACAGGGGGCGCCCGGACGGGTTCAGATACGCAGTATTTT. Its protein is CASRPGTGGARTGSDTQYF. The chain couples TRBV7-9 to TRBJ2-3, with 12 nucleotides matching TRBD1. Trimming removed 6 bases from V and 4 bases from J; junction bases left unmatched: 17. This CDR3 has 19 amino acids. The germline gives CDR1 SEHNR, CDR2 FQNEAQ (reference sequence).

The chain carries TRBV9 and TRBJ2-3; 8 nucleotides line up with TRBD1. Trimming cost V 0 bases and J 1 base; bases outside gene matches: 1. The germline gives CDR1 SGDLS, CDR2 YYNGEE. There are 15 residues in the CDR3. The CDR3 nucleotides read TGTGCCAGCAGCGTAGAACAGGGGGGCACAGATACGCAGTATTTT. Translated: CASSVEQGGTDTQYF.

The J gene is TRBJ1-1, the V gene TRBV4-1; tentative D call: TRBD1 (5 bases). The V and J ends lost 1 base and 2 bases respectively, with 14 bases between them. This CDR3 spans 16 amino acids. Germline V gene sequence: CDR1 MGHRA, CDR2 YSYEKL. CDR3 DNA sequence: TGCGCCAGCAGCCAAGCCGAGACAGAGGAAAACACTGAAGCTTTCTTT. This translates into CASSQAETEENTEAFF.

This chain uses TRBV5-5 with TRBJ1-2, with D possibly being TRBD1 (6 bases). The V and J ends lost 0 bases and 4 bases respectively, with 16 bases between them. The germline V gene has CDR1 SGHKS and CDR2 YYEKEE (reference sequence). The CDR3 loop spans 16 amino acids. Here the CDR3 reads CASSLVRTEFGYGYTF. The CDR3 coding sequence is TGTGCCAGCAGCTTGGTTCGGACAGAGTTTGGCTATGGCTACACCTTC. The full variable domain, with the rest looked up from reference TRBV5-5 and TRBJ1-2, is DAGVTQSPTHLIKTRGQQVTLRCSPISGHKSVSWYQQVLGQGPQFIFQYYEKEERGRGNFPDRFSARQFPNYSSELNVNALLLGDSALYLCASSLVRTEFGYGYTFGSGTRLTVV.

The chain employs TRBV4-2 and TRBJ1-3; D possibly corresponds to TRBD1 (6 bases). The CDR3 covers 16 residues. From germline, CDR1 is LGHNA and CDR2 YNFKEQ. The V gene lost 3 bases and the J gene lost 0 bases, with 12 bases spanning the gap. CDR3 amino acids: CASSQRQARSGNTIYF. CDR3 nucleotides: TGTGCCAGCAGCCAGAGACAGGCCCGCTCTGGAAACACCATATATTTT.

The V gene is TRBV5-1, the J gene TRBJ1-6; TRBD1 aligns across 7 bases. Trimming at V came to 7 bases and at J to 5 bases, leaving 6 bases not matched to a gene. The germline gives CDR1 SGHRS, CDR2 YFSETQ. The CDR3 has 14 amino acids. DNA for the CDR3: TGCGCCAGCTGCCGGACAGGCGATAATTCACCCCTCCACTTT. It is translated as CASCRTGDNSPLHF.

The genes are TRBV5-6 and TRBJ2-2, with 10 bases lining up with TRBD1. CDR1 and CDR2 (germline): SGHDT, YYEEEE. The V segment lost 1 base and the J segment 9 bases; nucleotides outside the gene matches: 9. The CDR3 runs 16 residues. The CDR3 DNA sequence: TGTGCCAGCAGCTTGCCGGGACAGGGGATAAGTAGGGAGCTGTTTTTT. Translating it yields CASSLPGQGISRELFF.